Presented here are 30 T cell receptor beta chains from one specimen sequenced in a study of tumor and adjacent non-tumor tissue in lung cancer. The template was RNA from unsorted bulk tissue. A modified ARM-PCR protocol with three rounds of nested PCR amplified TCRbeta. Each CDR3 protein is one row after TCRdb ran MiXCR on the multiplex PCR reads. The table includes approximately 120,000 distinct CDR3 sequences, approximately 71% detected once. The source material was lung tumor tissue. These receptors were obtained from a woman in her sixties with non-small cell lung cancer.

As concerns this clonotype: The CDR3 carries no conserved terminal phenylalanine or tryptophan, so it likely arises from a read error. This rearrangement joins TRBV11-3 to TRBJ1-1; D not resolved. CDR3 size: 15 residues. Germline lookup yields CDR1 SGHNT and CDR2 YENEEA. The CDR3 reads CVSSLDLGRGTEAFY. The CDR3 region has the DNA TGTGTCAGCAGCTTAGATTTGGGGAGAGGCACTGAAGCTTTCTAT.

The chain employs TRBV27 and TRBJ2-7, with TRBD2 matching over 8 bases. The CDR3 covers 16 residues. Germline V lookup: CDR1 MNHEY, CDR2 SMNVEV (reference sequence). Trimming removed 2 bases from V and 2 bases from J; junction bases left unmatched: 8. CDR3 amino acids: CASSLRGTSGAYEQYF. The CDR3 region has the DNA TGTGCCAGCAGTTTAAGGGGGACTAGTGGAGCCTACGAGCAGTACTTC.

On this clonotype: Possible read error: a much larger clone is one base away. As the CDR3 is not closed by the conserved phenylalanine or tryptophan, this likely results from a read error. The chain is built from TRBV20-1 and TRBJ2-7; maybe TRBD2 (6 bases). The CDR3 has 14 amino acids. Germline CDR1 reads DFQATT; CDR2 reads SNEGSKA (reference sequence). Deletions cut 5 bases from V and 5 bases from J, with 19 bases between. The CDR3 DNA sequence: TGCAGTGCTCCTGTGGGGGGAAAGAGCCACGAGCAGTACCTC. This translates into CSAPVGGKSHEQYL.

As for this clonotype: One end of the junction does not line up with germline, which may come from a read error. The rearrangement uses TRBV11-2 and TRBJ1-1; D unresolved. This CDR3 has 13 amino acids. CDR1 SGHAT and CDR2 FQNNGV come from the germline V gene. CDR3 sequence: CVSSSSHGNEAFF. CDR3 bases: TGTGTCAGCAGCTCTTCGCACGGGAATGAAGCTTTCTTT.

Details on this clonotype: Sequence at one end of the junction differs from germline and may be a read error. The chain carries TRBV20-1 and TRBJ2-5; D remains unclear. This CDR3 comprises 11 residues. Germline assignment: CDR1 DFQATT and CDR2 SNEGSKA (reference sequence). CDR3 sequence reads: CGARVTETQYF. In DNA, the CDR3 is TGCGGTGCAAGAGTAACAGAGACCCAGTACTTC.

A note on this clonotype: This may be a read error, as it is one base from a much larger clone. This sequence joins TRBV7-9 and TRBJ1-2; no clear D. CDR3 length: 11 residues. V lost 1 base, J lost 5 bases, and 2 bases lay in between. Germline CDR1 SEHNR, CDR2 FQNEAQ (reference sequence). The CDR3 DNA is TGTGCCAGCAGCTTAGAGTATGGCTACACCTTC. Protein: CASSLEYGYTF.

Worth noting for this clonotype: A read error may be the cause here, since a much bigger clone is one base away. The CDR3 loop is CSAAGREGVDTQYF. The CDR3 nucleotides are TGCAGTGCCGCTGGTCGTGAGGGGGTGGATACGCAGTATTTT. The rearrangement links TRBV20-1 to TRBJ2-3, with D possibly being TRBD1 (6 bases). Trimming removed 6 bases from V and 6 bases from J, with 19 bases in between. This CDR3 is built from 14 residues. Germline values: CDR1 DFQATT, CDR2 SNEGSKA (reference sequence).

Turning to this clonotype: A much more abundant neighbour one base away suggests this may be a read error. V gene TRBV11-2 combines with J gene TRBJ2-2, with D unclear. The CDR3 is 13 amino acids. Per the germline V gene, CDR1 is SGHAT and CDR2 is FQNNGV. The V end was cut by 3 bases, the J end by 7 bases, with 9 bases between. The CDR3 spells CASSFVVLGELFF. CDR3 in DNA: TGTGCCAGCAGCTTCGTGGTGCTCGGGGAGCTGTTTTTT.

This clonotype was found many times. The CDR3 reads CSARRGLGTDTQYF. Written as DNA, the CDR3 is TGCAGTGCTAGGCGGGGTTTAGGGACGGATACGCAGTATTTT. The chain couples TRBV20-1 to TRBJ2-3; D is possibly TRBD2 (6 bases). Germline CDR1 and CDR2: DFQATT and SNEGSKA (reference sequence). CDR3 size: 14 residues. V lost 3 bases and J lost 6, with 16 bases in between.

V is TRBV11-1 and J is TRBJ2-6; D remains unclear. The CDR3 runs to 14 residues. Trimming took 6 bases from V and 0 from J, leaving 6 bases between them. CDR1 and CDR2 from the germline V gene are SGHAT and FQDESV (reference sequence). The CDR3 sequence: CASSRSSGANVLTF. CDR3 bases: TGTGCCAGCAGTCGCAGCTCTGGGGCCAACGTCCTGACTTTC.

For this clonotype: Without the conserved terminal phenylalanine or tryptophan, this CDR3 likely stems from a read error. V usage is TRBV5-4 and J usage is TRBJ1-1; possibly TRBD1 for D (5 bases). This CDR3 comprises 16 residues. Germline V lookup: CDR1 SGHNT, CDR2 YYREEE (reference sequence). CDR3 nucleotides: TGTGCCAGCAGCTTGGGGACGGGGGTCCGTAACACCGAAGCTTTCTTG. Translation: CASSLGTGVRNTEAFL.

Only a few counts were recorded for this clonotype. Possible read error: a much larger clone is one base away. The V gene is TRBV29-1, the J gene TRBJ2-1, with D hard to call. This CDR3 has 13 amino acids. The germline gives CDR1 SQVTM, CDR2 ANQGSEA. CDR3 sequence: CSVTSSSYDEQFF. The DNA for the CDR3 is TGCAGCGTCACTTCTTCCTCCTACGATGAGCAGTTCTTC.

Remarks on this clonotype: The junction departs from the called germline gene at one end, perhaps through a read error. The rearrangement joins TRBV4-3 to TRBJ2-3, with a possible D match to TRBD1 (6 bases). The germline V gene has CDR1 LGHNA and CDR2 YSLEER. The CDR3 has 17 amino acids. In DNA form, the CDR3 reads TGCGCCAGCAGACAAGATCGGCTAGCTACGTGGACAGATACGCATTATTTT. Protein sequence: CASRQDRLATWTDTHYF.

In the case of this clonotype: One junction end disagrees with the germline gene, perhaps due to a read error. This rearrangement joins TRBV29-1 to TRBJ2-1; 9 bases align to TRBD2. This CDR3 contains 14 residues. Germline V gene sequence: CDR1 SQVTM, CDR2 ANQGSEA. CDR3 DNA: TGCAGCGTTGGGCCTAGCGGGAAGCTCAATGGGCAGTTCTTC. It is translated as CSVGPSGKLNGQFF.

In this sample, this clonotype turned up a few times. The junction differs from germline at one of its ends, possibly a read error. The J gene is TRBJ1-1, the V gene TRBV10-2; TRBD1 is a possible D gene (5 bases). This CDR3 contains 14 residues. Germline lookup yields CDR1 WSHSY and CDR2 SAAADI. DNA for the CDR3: TGCGCCAGCATTGAGTCCCAGGGAAGGACTGAAGCTTTCTTT. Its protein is CASIESQGRTEAFF.

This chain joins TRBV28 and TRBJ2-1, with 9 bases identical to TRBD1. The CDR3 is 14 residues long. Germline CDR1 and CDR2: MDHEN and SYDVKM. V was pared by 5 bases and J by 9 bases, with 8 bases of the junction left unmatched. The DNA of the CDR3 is TGTGCCAGCAGTCCCCGGACAGGGGCCATTGAGCAGTTCTTC. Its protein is CASSPRTGAIEQFF.

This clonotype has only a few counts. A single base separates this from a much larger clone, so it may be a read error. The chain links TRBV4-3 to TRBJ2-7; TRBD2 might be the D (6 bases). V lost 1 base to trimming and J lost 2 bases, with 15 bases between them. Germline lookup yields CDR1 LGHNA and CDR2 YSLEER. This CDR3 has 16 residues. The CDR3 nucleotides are TGCGCCAGCAGCCAAGGTTTCCCGGGACTTACCTACGAGCAGTACTTC. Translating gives CASSQGFPGLTYEQYF.

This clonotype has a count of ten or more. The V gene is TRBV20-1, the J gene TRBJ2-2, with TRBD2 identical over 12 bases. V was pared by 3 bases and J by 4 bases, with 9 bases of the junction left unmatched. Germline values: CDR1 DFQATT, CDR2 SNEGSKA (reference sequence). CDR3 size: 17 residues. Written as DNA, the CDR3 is TGCAGTGCTAGTTTCCCTAGCGGGAGGGCCGGCACCGGGGAGCTGTTTTTT. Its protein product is CSASFPSGRAGTGELFF.

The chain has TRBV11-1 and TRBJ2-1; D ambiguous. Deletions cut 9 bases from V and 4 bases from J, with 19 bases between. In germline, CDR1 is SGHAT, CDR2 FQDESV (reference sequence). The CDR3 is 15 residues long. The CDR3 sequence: CASRSTQRAYNEQFF. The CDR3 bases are TGTGCCAGTAGGTCTACGCAAAGGGCTTACAATGAGCAGTTCTTC.

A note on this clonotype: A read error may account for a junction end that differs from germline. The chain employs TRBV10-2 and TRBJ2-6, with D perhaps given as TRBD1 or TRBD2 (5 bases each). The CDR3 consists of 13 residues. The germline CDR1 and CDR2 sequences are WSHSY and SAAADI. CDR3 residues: CASSYYGANVLTF. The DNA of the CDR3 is TGCGCCAGCAGTTATTACGGGGCCAATGTCCTGACATTC.

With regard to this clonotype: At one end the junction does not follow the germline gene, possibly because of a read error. CDR3 amino acids: CCVTGTSNSYEQYF. CDR3 coding DNA: TGCTGCGTAACCGGGACTAGCAACTCCTACGAACAGTACTTT. The chain joins TRBV29-1 to TRBJ2-7; 9 positions match TRBD2. CDR1 and CDR2 from the germline V gene are SQVTM and ANQGSEA. The CDR3 contains 14 residues.

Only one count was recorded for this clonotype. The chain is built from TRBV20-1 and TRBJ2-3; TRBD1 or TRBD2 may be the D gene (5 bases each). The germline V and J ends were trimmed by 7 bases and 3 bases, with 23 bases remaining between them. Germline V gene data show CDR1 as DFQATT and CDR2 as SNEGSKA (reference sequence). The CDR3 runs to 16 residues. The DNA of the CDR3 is TGCAGTGTTAGCTATGGTGGGGACGATATAACAGATACGCAGTATTTT. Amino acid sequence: CSVSYGGDDITDTQYF.

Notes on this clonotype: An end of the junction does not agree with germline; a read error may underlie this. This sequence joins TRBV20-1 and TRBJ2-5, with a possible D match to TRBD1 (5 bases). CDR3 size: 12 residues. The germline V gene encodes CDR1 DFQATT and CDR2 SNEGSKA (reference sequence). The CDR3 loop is CNATGVQETQYF. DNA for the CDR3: TGCAATGCTACAGGAGTCCAAGAGACCCAGTATTTC.

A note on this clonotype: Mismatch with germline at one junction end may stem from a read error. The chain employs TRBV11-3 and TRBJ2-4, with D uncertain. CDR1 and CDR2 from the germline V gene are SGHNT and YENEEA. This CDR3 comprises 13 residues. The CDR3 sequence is CASSLNHIDIQYF. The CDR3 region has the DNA TGTGCCAGCAGCTTGAACCATATCGACATTCAATACTTC.

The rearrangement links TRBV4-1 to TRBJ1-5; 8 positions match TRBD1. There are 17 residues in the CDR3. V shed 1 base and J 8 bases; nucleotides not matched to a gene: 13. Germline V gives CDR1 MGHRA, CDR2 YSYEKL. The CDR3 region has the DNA TGCGCCAGCAGCCAAGGTTCCACAGGGGGTGTGGGTAAGCCCCAGCATTTT. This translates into CASSQGSTGGVGKPQHF.

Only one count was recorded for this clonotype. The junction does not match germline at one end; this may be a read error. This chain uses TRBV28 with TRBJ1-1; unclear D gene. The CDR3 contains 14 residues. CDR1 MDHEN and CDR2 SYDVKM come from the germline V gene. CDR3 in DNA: TGTGCCAGCAGTTTGGTCAGCATGAACACTGAAGCTATCTTT. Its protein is CASSLVSMNTEAIF.

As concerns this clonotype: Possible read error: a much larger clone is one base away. The CDR3 DNA follows: TGTGCCAGCAGTTACGCCGGAACGGAGGAGCAGTTCTTC. It yields the protein CASSYAGTEEQFF. The rearrangement joins TRBV6-2 or TRBV6-3 to TRBJ2-1; D uncertain. This CDR3 comprises 13 residues. CDR1 is MNHEY, CDR2 SVGEGT, per germline. V shed 2 bases and J shed 10 bases, with 12 bases lying between them.

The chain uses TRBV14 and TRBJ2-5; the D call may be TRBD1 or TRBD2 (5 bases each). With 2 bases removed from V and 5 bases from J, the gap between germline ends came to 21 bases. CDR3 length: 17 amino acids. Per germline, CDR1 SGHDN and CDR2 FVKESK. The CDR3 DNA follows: TGTGCCAGCAGCCAATTTACCTCCGGGACCGGTGGGGAGACCCAGTACTTC. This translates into CASSQFTSGTGGETQYF.

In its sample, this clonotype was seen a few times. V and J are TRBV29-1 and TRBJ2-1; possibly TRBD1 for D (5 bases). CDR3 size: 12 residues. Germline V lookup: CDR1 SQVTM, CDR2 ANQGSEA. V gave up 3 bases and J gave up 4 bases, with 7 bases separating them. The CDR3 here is CSVDSGYNEQFF. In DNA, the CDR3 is TGCAGCGTTGATTCAGGGTACAATGAGCAGTTCTTC.

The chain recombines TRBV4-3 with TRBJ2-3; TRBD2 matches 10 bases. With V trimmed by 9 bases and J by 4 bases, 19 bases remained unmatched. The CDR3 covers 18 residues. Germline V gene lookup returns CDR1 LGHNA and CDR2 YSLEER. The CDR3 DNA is TGCGCCAGTAACCAAGAGGACTCAGCGGGAGGGTCTTCAGATACGCAGTATTTT. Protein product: CASNQEDSAGGSSDTQYF.